Included here is one TCR beta chain sequence, with context. V was shortened by 3 bases and J by 0 bases, with 18 bases between the two germline ends. Germline CDR1 is SEHNR and CDR2 is FQNEAQ (reference sequence). The CDR3 is 18 residues long. MiXCR, applied by TCRdb to the 5' RACE reads, yields one record per CDR3 protein. The repertoire holds tens of thousands of distinct CDR3 sequences, with about a quarter as singletons. The data derive from a study of early T cells in non-severe SARS-CoV-2 infection. This material consisted of whole blood, taken at baseline. This TCR derives from an adult who was a healthcare worker with PCR-confirmed SARS-CoV-2 infection or an uninfected control (not recorded which). This chain uses TRBV7-9 with TRBJ2-4; D is perhaps TRBD2 (5 bases). The DNA for the CDR3 is TGTGCCAGCAGCTTCGCTAGCCTACCAGGTGTAGCCAAAAACATTCAGTACTTC. Translation gives CASSFASLPGVAKNIQYF.